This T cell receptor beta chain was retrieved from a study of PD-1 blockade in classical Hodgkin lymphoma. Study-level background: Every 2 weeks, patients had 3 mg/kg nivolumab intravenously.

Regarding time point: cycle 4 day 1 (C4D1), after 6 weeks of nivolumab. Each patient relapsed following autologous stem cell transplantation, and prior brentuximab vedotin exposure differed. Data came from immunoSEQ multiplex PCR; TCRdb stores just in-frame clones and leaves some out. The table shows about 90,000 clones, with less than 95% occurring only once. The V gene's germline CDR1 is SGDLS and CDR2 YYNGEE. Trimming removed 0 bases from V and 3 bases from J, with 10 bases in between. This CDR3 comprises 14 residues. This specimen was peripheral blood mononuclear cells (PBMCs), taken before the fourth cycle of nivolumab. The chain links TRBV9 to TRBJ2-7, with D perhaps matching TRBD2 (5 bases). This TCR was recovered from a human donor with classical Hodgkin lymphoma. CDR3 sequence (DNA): TGTGCCAGCAGCGTAGGGCTAGCTCACTACGAGCAGTACTTC. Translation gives CASSVGLAHYEQYF.